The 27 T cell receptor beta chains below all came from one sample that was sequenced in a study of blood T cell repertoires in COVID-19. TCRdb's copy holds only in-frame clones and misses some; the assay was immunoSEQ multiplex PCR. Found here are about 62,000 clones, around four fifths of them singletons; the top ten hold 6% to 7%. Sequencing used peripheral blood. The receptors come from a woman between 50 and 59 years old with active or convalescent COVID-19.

The CDR3, as DNA: TGTGCCAGCAGTCGCTCTGCCCAGGAGCAGTACTTC. Translating it yields CASSRSAQEQYF. The rearrangement links TRBV3-1 (or the pseudogene TRBV3-2) to TRBJ2-7; unclear D gene. The length of the CDR3 is 12 residues. CDR1 and CDR2 from the germline V gene are LGHDT and YNNKEL (reference sequence). V gave up 6 bases and J gave up 7 bases, with 13 bases separating them.

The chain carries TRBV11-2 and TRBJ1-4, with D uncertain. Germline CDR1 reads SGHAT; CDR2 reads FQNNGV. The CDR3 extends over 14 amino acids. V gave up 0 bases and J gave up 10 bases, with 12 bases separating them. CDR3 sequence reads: CASSLERVFAKLFF. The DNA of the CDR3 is TGTGCCAGCAGCTTAGAGAGGGTGTTCGCAAAACTGTTTTTT. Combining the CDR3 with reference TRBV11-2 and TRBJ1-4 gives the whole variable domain EAGVAQSPRYKIIEKRQSVAFWCNPISGHATLYWYQQILGQGPKLLIQFQNNGVVDDSQLPKDRFSAERLKGVDSTLKIQPAKLEDSAVYLCASSLERVFAKLFFGSGTQLSVL.

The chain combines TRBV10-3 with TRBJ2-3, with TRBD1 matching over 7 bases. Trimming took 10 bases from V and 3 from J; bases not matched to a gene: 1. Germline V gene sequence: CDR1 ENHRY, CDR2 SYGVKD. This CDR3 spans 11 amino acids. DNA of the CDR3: TGTGCCACGACAGGGACAGATACGCAGTATTTT. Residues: CATTGTDTQYF.

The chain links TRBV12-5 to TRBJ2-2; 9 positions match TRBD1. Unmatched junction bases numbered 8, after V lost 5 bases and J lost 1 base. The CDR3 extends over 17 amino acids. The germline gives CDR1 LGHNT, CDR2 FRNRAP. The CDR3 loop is CASGDPRDRVNTGELFF. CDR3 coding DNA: TGTGCTAGTGGTGATCCTCGGGACAGGGTGAACACCGGGGAGCTGTTTTTT.

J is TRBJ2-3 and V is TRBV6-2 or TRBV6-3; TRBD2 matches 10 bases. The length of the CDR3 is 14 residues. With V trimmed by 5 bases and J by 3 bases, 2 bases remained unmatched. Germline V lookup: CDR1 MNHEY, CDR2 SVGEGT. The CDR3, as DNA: TGTGCCAGCAGTGTTAGCGGGAGGACAGATACGCAGTATTTT. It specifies CASSVSGRTDTQYF.

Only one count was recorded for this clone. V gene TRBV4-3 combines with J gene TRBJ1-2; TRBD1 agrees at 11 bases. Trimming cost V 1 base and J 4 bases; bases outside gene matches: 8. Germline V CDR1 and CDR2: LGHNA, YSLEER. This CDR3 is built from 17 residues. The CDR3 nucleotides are TGCGCCAGCAGCCAAGGGACAGGGGGCACTACGAGCTATGGCTACACCTTC. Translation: CASSQGTGGTTSYGYTF.

CDR3 sequence (DNA): TGTGCCAGCTCGCCCCGGGACAGGGTAGGAGCTTTCTTT. The encoded protein is CASSPRDRVGAFF. The rearrangement links TRBV18 to TRBJ1-1; 9 bases line up with TRBD1. The V gene's germline CDR1 is KGHSH and CDR2 LQKENI. CDR3 size: 13 residues. Trimming took 6 bases from V and 10 from J; bases not matched to a gene: 9.

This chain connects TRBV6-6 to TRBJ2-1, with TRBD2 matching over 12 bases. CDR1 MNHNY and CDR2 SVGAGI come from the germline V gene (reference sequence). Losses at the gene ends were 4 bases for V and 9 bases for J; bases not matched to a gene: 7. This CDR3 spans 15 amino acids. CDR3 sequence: CASSFPGTSGREQFF. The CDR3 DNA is TGTGCCAGCAGTTTCCCCGGGACTAGCGGGCGTGAGCAGTTCTTC.

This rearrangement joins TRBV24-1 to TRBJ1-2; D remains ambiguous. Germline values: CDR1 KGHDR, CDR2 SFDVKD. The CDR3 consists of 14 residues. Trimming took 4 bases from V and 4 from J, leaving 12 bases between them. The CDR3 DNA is TGTGCCACCAGTGACCGCCACATATCCTATGGCTACACCTTC. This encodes CATSDRHISYGYTF.

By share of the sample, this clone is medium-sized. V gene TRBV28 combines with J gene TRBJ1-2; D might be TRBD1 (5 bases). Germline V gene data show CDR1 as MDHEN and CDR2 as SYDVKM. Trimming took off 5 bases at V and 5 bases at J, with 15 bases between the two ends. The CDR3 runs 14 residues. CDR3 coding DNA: TGTGCCAGCAGTGGGGGAGGCGGAGGATATGGCTACACCTTC. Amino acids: CASSGGGGGYGYTF.

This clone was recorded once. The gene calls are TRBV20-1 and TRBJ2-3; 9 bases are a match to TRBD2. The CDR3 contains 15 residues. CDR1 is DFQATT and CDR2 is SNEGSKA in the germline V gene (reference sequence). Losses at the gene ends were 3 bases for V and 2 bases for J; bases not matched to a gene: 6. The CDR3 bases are TGCAGTGCTAGTTGGCGGGAGGGCTACACAGATACGCAGTATTTT. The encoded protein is CSASWREGYTDTQYF.

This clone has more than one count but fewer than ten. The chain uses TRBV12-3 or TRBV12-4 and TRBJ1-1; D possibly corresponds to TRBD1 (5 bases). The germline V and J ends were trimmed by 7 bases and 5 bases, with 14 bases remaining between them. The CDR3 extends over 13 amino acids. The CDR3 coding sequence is TGTGCCAGCAATAGAGCAGGGCAGACTGAAGCTTTCTTT. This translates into CASNRAGQTEAFF.

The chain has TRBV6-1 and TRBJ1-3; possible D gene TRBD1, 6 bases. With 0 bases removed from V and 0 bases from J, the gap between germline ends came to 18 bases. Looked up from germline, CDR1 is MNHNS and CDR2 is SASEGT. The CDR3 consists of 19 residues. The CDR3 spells CASSEALFPGEFSGNTIYF. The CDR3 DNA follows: TGTGCCAGCAGTGAAGCGCTTTTTCCAGGGGAATTCTCTGGAAACACCATATATTTT.

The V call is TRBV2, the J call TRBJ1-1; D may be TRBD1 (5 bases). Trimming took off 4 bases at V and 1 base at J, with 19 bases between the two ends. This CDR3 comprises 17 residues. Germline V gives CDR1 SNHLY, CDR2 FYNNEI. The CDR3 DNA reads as TGTGCCAGCAGTGGCACCGACAGTCGGACGTCGAACACTGAAGCTTTCTTT. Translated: CASSGTDSRTSNTEAFF.

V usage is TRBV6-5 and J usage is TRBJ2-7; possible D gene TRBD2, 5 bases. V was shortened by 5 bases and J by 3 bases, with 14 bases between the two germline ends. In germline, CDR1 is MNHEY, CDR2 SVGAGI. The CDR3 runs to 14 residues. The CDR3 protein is CASSRSVSGYEQYF. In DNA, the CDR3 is TGTGCCAGCAGTCGCTCCGTGAGCGGCTACGAGCAGTACTTC.

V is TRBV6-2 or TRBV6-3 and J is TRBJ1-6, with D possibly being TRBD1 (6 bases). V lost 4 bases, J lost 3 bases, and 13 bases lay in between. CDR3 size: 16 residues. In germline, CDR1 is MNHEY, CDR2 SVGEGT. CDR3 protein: CASSSADRFYNSPLHF. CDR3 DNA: TGTGCCAGCAGTTCGGCGGACAGATTCTATAATTCACCCCTCCACTTT.

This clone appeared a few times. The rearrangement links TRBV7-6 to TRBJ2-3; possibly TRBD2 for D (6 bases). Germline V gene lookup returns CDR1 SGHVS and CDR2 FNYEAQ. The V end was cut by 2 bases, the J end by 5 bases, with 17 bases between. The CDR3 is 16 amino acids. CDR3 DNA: TGTGCCAGCAGCTTACCACTAGCATGGAGTCAAGATACGCAGTATTTT. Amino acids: CASSLPLAWSQDTQYF.

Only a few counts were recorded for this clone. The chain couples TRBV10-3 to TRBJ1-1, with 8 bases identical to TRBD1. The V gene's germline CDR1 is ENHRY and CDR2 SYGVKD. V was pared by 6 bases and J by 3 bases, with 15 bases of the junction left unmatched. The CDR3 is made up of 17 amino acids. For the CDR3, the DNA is TGTGCCATCAGCTGGACAGGGTCGGATGAGGGGGACACTGAAGCTTTCTTT. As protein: CAISWTGSDEGDTEAFF.

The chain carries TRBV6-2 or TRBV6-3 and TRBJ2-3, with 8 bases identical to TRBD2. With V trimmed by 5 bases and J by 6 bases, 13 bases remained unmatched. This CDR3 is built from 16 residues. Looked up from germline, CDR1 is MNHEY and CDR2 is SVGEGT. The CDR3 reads CASSPQGAGVRDTQYF. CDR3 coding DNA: TGTGCCAGCAGTCCCCAGGGAGCGGGAGTAAGGGATACGCAGTATTTT.

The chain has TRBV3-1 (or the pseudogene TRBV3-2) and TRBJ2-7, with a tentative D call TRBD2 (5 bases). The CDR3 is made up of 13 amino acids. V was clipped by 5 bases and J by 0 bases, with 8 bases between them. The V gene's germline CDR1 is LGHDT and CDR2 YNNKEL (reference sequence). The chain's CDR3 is CASSGGYSYEQYF. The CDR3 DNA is TGTGCCAGCAGCGGCGGGTACTCCTACGAGCAGTACTTC.

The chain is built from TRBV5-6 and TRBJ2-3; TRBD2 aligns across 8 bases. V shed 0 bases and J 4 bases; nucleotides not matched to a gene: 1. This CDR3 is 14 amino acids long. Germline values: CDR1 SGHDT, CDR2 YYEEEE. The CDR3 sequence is CASSLEGLADTQYF. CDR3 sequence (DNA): TGTGCCAGCAGCTTGGAGGGACTAGCAGATACGCAGTATTTT.

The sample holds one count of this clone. CDR3 in amino acids: CASQGQRRETQYF. The CDR3 DNA reads TGTGCCTCCCAGGGACAGAGGAGAGAGACCCAGTACTTC. This rearrangement joins TRBV10-3 to TRBJ2-5; 7 bases are a match to TRBD1. Unmatched junction bases numbered 10, after V lost 11 bases and J lost 4 bases. From germline, CDR1 is ENHRY and CDR2 SYGVKD. The CDR3 has 13 amino acids.

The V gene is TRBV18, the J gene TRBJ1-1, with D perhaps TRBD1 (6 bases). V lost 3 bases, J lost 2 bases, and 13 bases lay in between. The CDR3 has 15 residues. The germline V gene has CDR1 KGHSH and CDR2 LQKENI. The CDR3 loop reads CASSPQGWGNTEAFF. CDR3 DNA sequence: TGTGCCAGCTCACCGCAGGGGTGGGGAAACACTGAAGCTTTCTTT.

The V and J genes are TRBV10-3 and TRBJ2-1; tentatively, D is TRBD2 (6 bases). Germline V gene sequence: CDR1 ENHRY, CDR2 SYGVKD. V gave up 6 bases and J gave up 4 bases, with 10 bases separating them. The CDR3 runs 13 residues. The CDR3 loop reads CAISRELYNEQFF. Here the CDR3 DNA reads TGTGCCATCAGCCGGGAGTTGTACAATGAGCAGTTCTTC.

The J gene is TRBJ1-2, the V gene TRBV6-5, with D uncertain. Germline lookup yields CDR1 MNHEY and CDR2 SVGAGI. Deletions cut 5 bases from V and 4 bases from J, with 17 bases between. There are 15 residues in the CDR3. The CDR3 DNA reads TGTGCCAGCAGTCCCCGCGGGGTGGGTATCTATGGCTACACCTTC. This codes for CASSPRGVGIYGYTF.

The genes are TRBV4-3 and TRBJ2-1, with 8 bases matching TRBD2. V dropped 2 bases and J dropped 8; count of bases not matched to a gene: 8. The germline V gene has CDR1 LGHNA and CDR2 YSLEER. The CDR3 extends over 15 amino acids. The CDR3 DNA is TGCGCCAGCAGCCAACGAAGCGGGAGTGGCGATGAGCAGTTCTTC. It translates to CASSQRSGSGDEQFF.

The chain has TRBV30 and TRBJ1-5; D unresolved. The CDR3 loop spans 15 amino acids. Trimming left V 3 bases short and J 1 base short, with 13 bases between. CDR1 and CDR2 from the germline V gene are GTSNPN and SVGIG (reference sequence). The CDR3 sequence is CAWSAGRASNQPQHF. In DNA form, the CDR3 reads TGTGCCTGGAGCGCCGGGAGGGCGAGCAATCAGCCCCAGCATTTT.